Listed here are 21 T cell receptor beta chains from one sample, sequenced in a study of CD8 T cells in Susac syndrome. With random hexamers, roughly 0.45 to 1 ug RNA was reverse transcribed. A single record per CDR3 protein comes from TCRdb applying MiXCR to the immunoSEQ multiplex PCR reads. The sample includes some 260,000 distinct CDR3 sequences, roughly 84% seen only once; the top ten take about 0.11%. Sequences were obtained from CD8+ T cells from PBMCs. All receptors come from a human donor with multiple sclerosis.

The J gene is TRBJ2-2, the V gene TRBV20-1; D unresolved. Trimming cost V 2 bases and J 3 bases, with 16 bases left between them. This CDR3 has 16 amino acids. Germline V CDR1 and CDR2: DFQATT, SNEGSKA (reference sequence). CDR3 bases: TGCAGTGCTAGACCTGGGGATAAAGCGTACACCGGGGAGCTGTTTTTT. Protein sequence: CSARPGDKAYTGELFF.

The chain carries TRBV20-1 and TRBJ2-2; weak D call: TRBD2 (5 bases). The CDR3 length is 14 residues. The ends were cut back, 0 bases at V and 4 bases at J, with 9 bases in the middle. Germline V gives CDR1 DFQATT, CDR2 SNEGSKA (reference sequence). The CDR3 protein is CSARDRERTGELFF. CDR3 bases: TGCAGTGCTAGAGATCGGGAACGCACCGGGGAGCTGTTTTTT.

The V gene is TRBV27, the J gene TRBJ2-1; no reliable D call. The CDR3 sequence is 14 residues long. With 4 bases removed from V and 6 bases from J, the gap between germline ends came to 13 bases. Looked up from germline, CDR1 is MNHEY and CDR2 is SMNVEV (reference sequence). CDR3 DNA: TGTGCCAGCAGTTCCCCGAAAGGTCTCAATGAGCAGTTCTTC. Translated, it gives CASSSPKGLNEQFF.

V gene TRBV6-5 combines with J gene TRBJ2-5; D remains ambiguous. V was shortened by 2 bases and J by 0 bases, with 16 bases between the two germline ends. Per germline, CDR1 MNHEY and CDR2 SVGAGI. The CDR3 covers 17 residues. In DNA form, the CDR3 reads TGTGCCAGCAGTTACCCCCCGGACGGACCGTACCAAGAGACCCAGTACTTC. Translating gives CASSYPPDGPYQETQYF.

The V gene is TRBV5-6, the J gene TRBJ2-1, with 7 bases matching TRBD2. The V and J ends lost 0 bases and 6 bases, in that order; junction bases with no gene match: 9. The CDR3 length is 16 residues. The germline V gene has CDR1 SGHDT and CDR2 YYEEEE. The CDR3 here is CASSLAIERGLNEQFF. CDR3 DNA: TGTGCCAGCAGCTTGGCCATTGAGCGGGGACTCAATGAGCAGTTCTTC.

The J gene is TRBJ2-7, the V gene TRBV27; either TRBD1 or TRBD2 may fit D (6 bases each). Germline CDR1 and CDR2: MNHEY and SMNVEV (reference sequence). This CDR3 is built from 14 residues. With 5 bases removed from V and 7 bases from J, the gap between germline ends came to 18 bases. This CDR3 reads CASSPSRGPAEQYF. The CDR3 DNA is TGTGCCAGCAGTCCGTCCCGGGGGCCCGCGGAGCAGTACTTC.

This chain uses TRBV20-1 with TRBJ1-1, with D perhaps TRBD1 (6 bases). The CDR3 sequence is 14 residues long. V was clipped by 5 bases and J by 1 base, with 14 bases between them. From germline, CDR1 is DFQATT and CDR2 SNEGSKA (reference sequence). The chain's CDR3 is CSAARGYGNTEAFF. As DNA, the CDR3 is TGCAGTGCTGCCAGGGGTTATGGGAACACTGAAGCTTTCTTT.

Only one count was recorded for this clonotype. The chain couples TRBV4-1 to TRBJ2-3; 7 bases are a match to TRBD2. The CDR3 loop spans 15 amino acids. In germline, CDR1 is MGHRA, CDR2 YSYEKL. V lost 0 bases, J lost 6 bases, and 6 bases stayed unmatched. CDR3 sequence (DNA): TGCGCCAGCAGCCAAGATTCGTTGGGAGGGGATACGCAGTATTTT. Translation gives CASSQDSLGGDTQYF.

The J gene is TRBJ2-1, the V gene TRBV7-9, with 9 positions matching TRBD2. The CDR3 sequence is 16 residues long. Germline values: CDR1 SEHNR, CDR2 FQNEAQ (reference sequence). V lost 4 bases and J lost 6; bases outside the gene matches: 10. CDR3 sequence (DNA): TGTGCCAGCAGCTCCGGAGGGACTAGCCGACTCAATGAGCAGTTCTTC. Amino acids: CASSSGGTSRLNEQFF.

The rearrangement uses TRBV29-1 and TRBJ1-1, with D uncertain. V shed 6 bases and J shed 1 base, with 6 bases lying between them. CDR3 length equals 11 residues. Per the germline V gene, CDR1 is SQVTM and CDR2 is ANQGSEA. CDR3 bases: TGCAGCGTGAGAAGGAACACTGAAGCTTTCTTT. It yields the protein CSVRRNTEAFF.

V usage is TRBV27 and J usage is TRBJ2-7; D might be TRBD1 or TRBD2, each matching 5 bases. The V end lost 4 bases, the J end lost 6 bases, and 19 bases lay between the germline ends. This CDR3 has 15 amino acids. Germline CDR1 and CDR2: MNHEY and SMNVEV (reference sequence). CDR3 loop: CASSSNWDRAFEQYF. In DNA, the CDR3 is TGTGCCAGCAGTTCGAACTGGGACCGGGCCTTCGAGCAGTACTTC.

J is TRBJ2-1 and V is TRBV3-1; the match to TRBD1 covers 9 bases. J was trimmed by 8 bases and V by 5 bases; bases with no gene match: 13. This CDR3 contains 16 residues. Germline values: CDR1 LGHDT, CDR2 YNNKEL (reference sequence). This CDR3 is CASSGLGQGKTDEQFF. DNA of the CDR3: TGTGCCAGCAGCGGTCTGGGACAGGGAAAGACGGATGAGCAGTTCTTC.

The chain uses TRBV5-4 and TRBJ2-2; the D is unclear. Trimming removed 2 bases at V and 3 bases at J, with 14 bases between. The CDR3 runs 16 residues. The V gene's germline CDR1 is SGHNT and CDR2 YYREEE (reference sequence). CDR3 in amino acids: CASSLDFRLDTGELFF. The DNA for the CDR3 is TGTGCCAGCAGCTTAGACTTTAGACTTGACACCGGGGAGCTGTTTTTT.

V and J are TRBV10-3 and TRBJ2-3; possible D gene TRBD2, 6 bases. This CDR3 spans 16 amino acids. CDR1 is ENHRY, CDR2 SYGVKD, per germline. Between the trimmed V and J ends, which lost 5 bases and 0 bases, there was a span of 15 bases. CDR3 protein: CAISSDYGPSTDTQYF. The DNA of the CDR3 is TGTGCCATCAGTTCGGACTACGGACCTAGCACAGATACGCAGTATTTT.

This chain uses TRBV12-3 or TRBV12-4 with TRBJ1-5, with D unclear. This CDR3 is built from 14 residues. V lost 3 bases, J lost 0 bases, and 6 bases lay in between. CDR3 residues: CASSFGYSNQPQHF. The CDR3 DNA reads TGTGCCAGCAGTTTCGGTTATAGCAATCAGCCCCAGCATTTT.

The CDR3 DNA is TGTGCCAGCAGTCAGATACTAGGGACCGGGGAGCTGTTTTTT. Translating gives CASSQILGTGELFF. The chain recombines TRBV28 with TRBJ2-2; perhaps TRBD2 as D (5 bases). This CDR3 contains 14 residues. V lost 5 bases and J lost 5, with 12 bases in between. Germline V CDR1 and CDR2: MDHEN, SYDVKM.

The chain uses TRBV6-6 and TRBJ1-1, with D possibly matching TRBD1 (6 bases). Per the germline V gene, CDR1 is MNHNY and CDR2 is SVGAGI (reference sequence). The CDR3 covers 15 residues. Trimming stripped 3 bases from V and 1 base from J, with 12 bases between. The DNA for the CDR3 is TGTGCCAGCAGTTATGGGGGCGGATGGAACACTGAAGCTTTCTTT. Encoded protein: CASSYGGGWNTEAFF.

This clonotype was detected only a few times. This chain connects TRBV6-1 to TRBJ2-7; 10 bases align to TRBD2. The CDR3 has 15 amino acids. CDR1 and CDR2 (germline): MNHNS, SASEGT. J lost 3 bases, V lost 1 base, and 3 bases had no gene match. CDR3 loop: CASSEEASGSYEQYF. The CDR3 nucleotides read TGTGCCAGCAGTGAAGAGGCTAGCGGGAGCTACGAGCAGTACTTC.

Points on this clonotype: Germline is not matched at one junction end, which may reflect a read error. V usage is TRBV27 and J usage is TRBJ2-2; either TRBD1 or TRBD2 may supply D (5 bases each). Germline CDR1 and CDR2: MNHEY and SMNVEV (reference sequence). The CDR3 runs 14 residues. The CDR3 loop is CATRQYPNTGEPFF. The CDR3, as DNA: TGTGCCACCCGACAGTACCCGAACACCGGGGAGCCGTTTTTT.

V and J are TRBV24-1 and TRBJ2-2; D gene ambiguous. V was cut by 8 bases and J by 5 bases, with 8 bases left in between. Germline loops: CDR1 KGHDR, CDR2 SFDVKD. The CDR3 contains 12 residues. The chain's CDR3 is CATNDWTGELFF. CDR3 bases: TGTGCCACCAACGACTGGACCGGGGAGCTGTTTTTT.

This clonotype was observed a single time. The chain employs TRBV19 and TRBJ1-1; a possible D gene is TRBD1 (5 bases). Germline CDR1 and CDR2: LNHDA and SQIVND (reference sequence). V was clipped by 2 bases and J by 3 bases, with 13 bases between them. CDR3 size: 15 residues. This CDR3 is CASSILSDRHTEAFF. DNA for the CDR3: TGTGCCAGTAGTATACTATCAGACAGACACACTGAAGCTTTCTTT.